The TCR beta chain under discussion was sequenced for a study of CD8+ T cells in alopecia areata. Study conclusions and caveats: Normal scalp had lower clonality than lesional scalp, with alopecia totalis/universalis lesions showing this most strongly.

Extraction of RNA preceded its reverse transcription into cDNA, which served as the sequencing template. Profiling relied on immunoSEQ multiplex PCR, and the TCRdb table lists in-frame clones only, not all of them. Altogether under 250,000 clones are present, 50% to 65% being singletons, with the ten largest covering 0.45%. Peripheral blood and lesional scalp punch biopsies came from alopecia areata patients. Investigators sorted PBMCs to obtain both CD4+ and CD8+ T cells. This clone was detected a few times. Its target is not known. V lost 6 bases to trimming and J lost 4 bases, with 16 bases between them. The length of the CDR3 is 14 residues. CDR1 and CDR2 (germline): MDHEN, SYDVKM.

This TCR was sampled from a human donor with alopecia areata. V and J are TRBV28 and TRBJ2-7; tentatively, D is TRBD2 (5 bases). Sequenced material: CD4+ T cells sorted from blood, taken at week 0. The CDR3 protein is CASSSSDGLYEQYF. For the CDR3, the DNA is TGTGCCAGCAGCTCGTCGGACGGACTTTACGAGCAGTACTTC.